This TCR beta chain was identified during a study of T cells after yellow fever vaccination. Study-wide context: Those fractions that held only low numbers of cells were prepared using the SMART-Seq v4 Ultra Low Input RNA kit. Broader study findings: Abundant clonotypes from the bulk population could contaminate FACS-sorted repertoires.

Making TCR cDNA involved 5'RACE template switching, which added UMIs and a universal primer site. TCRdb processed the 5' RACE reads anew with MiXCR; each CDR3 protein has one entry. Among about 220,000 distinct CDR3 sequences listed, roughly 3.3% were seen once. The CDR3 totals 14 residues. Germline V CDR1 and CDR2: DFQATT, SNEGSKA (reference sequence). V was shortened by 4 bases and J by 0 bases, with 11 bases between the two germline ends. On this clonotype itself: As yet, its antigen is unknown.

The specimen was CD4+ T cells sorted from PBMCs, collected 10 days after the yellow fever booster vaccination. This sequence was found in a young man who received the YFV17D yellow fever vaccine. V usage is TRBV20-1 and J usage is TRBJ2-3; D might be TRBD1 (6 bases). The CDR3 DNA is TGCAGTGCTAAAGGACAGCTTAGCACAGATACGCAGTATTTT. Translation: CSAKGQLSTDTQYF.